These T cell receptor beta chains were read from a single sample in a study of T-cell memory formation after mild COVID-19. TCRdb redid the calling of the 5' RACE reads with MiXCR, one entry per CDR3 protein. The repertoire holds a few hundred thousand distinct CDR3 sequences, with 16% as singletons. Sequencing input: PBMCs or a T cell subset sorted from them (not recorded which). The receptors originated from a man younger than 30 who had mild COVID-19 (a few samples of this study predate the infection). Cell type and time point are not known. Both conserved end residues are part of each CDR3. D genes are given only for firm matches. Clone size is shown for a subset of rows, as once, few, many or a class of expanded clone.

size	V	D	J	CDR3	DNA
few	TRBV27	TRBD2	TRBJ2-3	CASRRSGGRDTQYF	TGTGCCAGCAGGCGATCGGGGGGTCGAGATACGCAGTATTTT
few	TRBV27	.	TRBJ2-5	CASKMRGPETQYF	TGTGCCAGCAAAATGCGGGGTCCAGAGACCCAGTACTTC
.	TRBV5-1	.	TRBJ2-3	CASSLRPAADTQYF	TGCGCCAGCAGCTTGAGACCGGCAGCAGATACGCAGTATTTT
few	TRBV4-1	TRBD1	TRBJ1-5	CASSHPAGRGQDQPQHF	TGCGCCAGCAGCCACCCCGCGGGGAGGGGGCAGGATCAGCCCCAGCATTTT
.	TRBV7-9	.	TRBJ2-5	CASSLAGLGFQETQYF	TGTGCCAGCAGCTTAGCTGGGCTAGGATTTCAAGAGACCCAGTACTTC
.	TRBV11-2	TRBD2	TRBJ2-4	CASSWGTSVNIQYF	TGTGCCAGCAGCTGGGGGACTAGCGTAAACATTCAGTACTTC
.	TRBV5-1	.	TRBJ1-1	CASSPTQNTEAFF	TGCGCCAGCAGCCCTACACAGAACACTGAAGCTTTCTTT
.	TRBV20-1	TRBD2	TRBJ2-3	CSAIGGAASTDTQYF	TGCAGTGCTATCGGGGGGGCCGCTAGCACAGATACGCAGTATTTT
many	TRBV24-1	.	TRBJ2-4	CATSDDRDIQYF	TGTGCCACCAGTGACGATAGGGACATTCAGTACTTC
few	TRBV20-1	TRBD2	TRBJ2-3	CSAGREKGGWADTQYF	TGCAGTGCTGGCCGAGAGAAGGGAGGGTGGGCAGATACGCAGTATTTT
few	TRBV12-3/TRBV12-4	.	TRBJ1-3	CASSRPGGAGNTIYF	TGTGCCAGCAGTCGACCGGGGGGGGCCGGAAACACCATATATTTT
.	TRBV20-1	TRBD1	TRBJ1-6	CSAPKGTGYNSPLHF	TGCAGTGCTCCGAAAGGGACAGGGTATAATTCACCCCTCCACTTT
many	TRBV7-8	.	TRBJ2-1	CASSLGGTNEQFF	TGTGCCAGCAGCTTAGGGGGGACGAATGAGCAGTTCTTC
.	TRBV7-9	TRBD1	TRBJ1-2	CASSSSMGTGGYTF	TGTGCCAGCAGCTCGAGCATGGGGACAGGTGGCTACACCTTC
few	TRBV5-1	TRBD1	TRBJ2-3	CASSFRGQRTDTQYF	TGCGCCAGCAGCTTCAGGGGGCAGAGGACAGATACGCAGTATTTT
.	TRBV4-1	.	TRBJ1-1	CASSQASGIEAFF	TGCGCCAGCAGCCAAGCGTCAGGGATTGAAGCTTTCTTT
many	TRBV20-1	.	TRBJ1-3	CSASRSGGNTIYF	TGCAGTGCTAGTCGCTCCGGAGGAAACACCATATATTTT
.	TRBV5-1	.	TRBJ2-1	CASSPLAASSYNEQFF	TGCGCCAGCAGCCCCTTAGCGGCGAGCTCCTACAATGAGCAGTTCTTC
.	TRBV18	.	TRBJ1-2	CASSLTSTVRPNYGYTF	TGTGCCAGCTCGCTAACCTCGACAGTGCGCCCTAACTATGGCTACACCTTC
.	TRBV7-3	.	TRBJ2-2	CASSAGGLNTGELFF	TGTGCCAGCAGCGCCGGGGGCCTTAACACCGGGGAGCTGTTTTTT
.	TRBV10-2	.	TRBJ2-1	CASRTEGINNEQFF	TGCGCCAGCAGGACGGAGGGGATCAACAATGAGCAGTTCTTC
.	TRBV5-1	.	TRBJ1-6	CASSLALDYSPLHF	TGCGCCAGCAGCTTGGCCCTAGATTATTCACCCCTCCACTTT
.	TRBV2	.	TRBJ1-1	CASSVSGNTEAFF	TGTGCCAGCAGTGTGTCTGGGAACACTGAAGCTTTCTTT
.	TRBV12-3/TRBV12-4	.	TRBJ2-7	CASRRPGYEQYF	TGTGCCAGCAGGCGACCGGGCTACGAGCAGTACTTC
few	TRBV15	.	TRBJ1-4	CATSRALGGAGEKLFF	TGTGCCACCAGCAGAGCCCTGGGGGGCGCGGGTGAAAAACTGTTTTTT
.	TRBV16	.	TRBJ2-3	CASSQSVDTQYF	TGTGCCAGCAGCCAATCGGTAGATACGCAGTATTTT
.	TRBV12-3/TRBV12-4	TRBD1	TRBJ1-2	CASSGTVPNYGYTF	TGTGCCAGCAGTGGGACAGTTCCTAACTATGGCTACACCTTC
few	TRBV7-8	.	TRBJ1-2	CASSPREGPTYGYTF	TGTGCCAGCAGCCCTAGGGAGGGGCCCACCTATGGCTACACCTTC
once	TRBV20-1	.	TRBJ2-3	CSARRPGSRLADTQYF	TGCAGTGCTCGACGGCCGGGCTCGAGGCTGGCGGATACGCAGTATTTT
few	TRBV18	.	TRBJ2-3	CASSPRKGGNTDTQYF	TGTGCCAGCTCACCACGGAAAGGGGGTAACACAGATACGCAGTATTTT
.	TRBV10-3	TRBD2	TRBJ2-3	CAMGGSEDTQYF	TGTGCCATGGGGGGGTCCGAGGATACGCAGTATTTT
few	TRBV5-6	.	TRBJ2-7	CASSGNPDRSWEQYF	TGTGCCAGCAGCGGGAACCCGGATCGGTCGTGGGAGCAGTACTTC
.	TRBV4-2	.	TRBJ1-1	CASSLSAVEGMTEAFF	TGTGCCAGCAGCCTCTCTGCGGTGGAGGGAATGACTGAAGCTTTCTTT
.	TRBV4-3	.	TRBJ2-7	CASSQEGPGYEQYF	TGCGCCAGCAGCCAAGAGGGTCCTGGCTACGAGCAGTACTTC